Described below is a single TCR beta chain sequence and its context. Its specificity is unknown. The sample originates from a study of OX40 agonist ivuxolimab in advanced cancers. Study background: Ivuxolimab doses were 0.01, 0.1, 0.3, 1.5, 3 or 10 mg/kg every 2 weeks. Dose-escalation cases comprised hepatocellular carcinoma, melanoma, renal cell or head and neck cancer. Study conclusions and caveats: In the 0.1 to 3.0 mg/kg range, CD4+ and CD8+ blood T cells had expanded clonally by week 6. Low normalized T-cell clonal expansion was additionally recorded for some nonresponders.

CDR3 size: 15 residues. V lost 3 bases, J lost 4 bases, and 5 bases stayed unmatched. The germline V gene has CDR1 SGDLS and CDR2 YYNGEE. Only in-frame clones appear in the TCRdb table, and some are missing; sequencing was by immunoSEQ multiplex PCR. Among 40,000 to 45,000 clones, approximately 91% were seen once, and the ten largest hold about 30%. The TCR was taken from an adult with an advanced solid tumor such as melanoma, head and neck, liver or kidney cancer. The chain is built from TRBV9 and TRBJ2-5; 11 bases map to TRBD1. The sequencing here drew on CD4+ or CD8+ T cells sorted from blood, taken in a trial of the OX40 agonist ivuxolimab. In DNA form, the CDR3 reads TGTGCCAGCAGCGATGGACAGGGGGCTGGAGAGACCCAGTACTTC. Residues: CASSDGQGAGETQYF. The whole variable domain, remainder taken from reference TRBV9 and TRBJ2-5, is DSGVTQTPKHLITATGQRVTLRCSPRSGDLSVYWYQQSLDQGLQFLIQYYNGEERAKGNILERFSAQQFPDLHSELNLSSLELGDSALYFCASSDGQGAGETQYFGPGTRLLVL.